The rows below give T cell receptor beta chains drawn from one sample of a study of shared T cell receptors in the human thymus. Method: immunoSEQ multiplex PCR; TCRdb's copy keeps in-frame clones and lacks some. The sample yields hundreds of thousands of clones, about 95% seen once. Sequencing used thymocytes. Source of these receptors: a human donor. Both conserved end residues are part of each CDR3. D genes are given only for firm matches. Some rows mark clone size as missing; the rest say once, few, many or name a class of expanded clone.

v_call: TRBV6-5
j_call: TRBJ1-5
d_call: TRBD1
clone_size: -
cdr3_nt: TGTGCCAGCGGGGAGACAGGGGGCGGCAATCAGCCCCAGCATTTT
cdr3_aa: CASGETGGGNQPQHF

v_call: TRBV2
j_call: TRBJ1-1
d_call: -
clone_size: -
cdr3_nt: TGTGCCACCCAGAACACTGAAGCTTTCTTT
cdr3_aa: CATQNTEAFF

v_call: TRBV28
j_call: TRBJ2-5
d_call: TRBD1
clone_size: -
cdr3_nt: TGTGCCAGCAGTTCGACAAAACACCGAGACAGGGGAGGAGAGACCCAGTACTTC
cdr3_aa: CASSSTKHRDRGGETQYF

v_call: TRBV28
j_call: TRBJ2-3
d_call: TRBD2
clone_size: -
cdr3_nt: TGTGCCAGCTGCGCGGGAGGGGACACAGATACGCAGTATTTT
cdr3_aa: CASCAGGDTDTQYF

v_call: TRBV18
j_call: TRBJ1-1
d_call: TRBD1
clone_size: -
cdr3_nt: TGTGCCAGCTCTTTCGGACAGGGGGTCGGAGCTTTCTTT
cdr3_aa: CASSFGQGVGAFF

v_call: TRBV11-3
j_call: TRBJ2-1
d_call: TRBD1
clone_size: once
cdr3_nt: TGTGCCAGCAGCGCGGACAGGGGGCCGGATGAGCAGTTCTTC
cdr3_aa: CASSADRGPDEQFF

v_call: TRBV27
j_call: TRBJ1-5
d_call: -
clone_size: -
cdr3_nt: TGTGCCAGCAGTTCCTCCGCCGGTATTAGGGGACGGCCCCAGCATTTT
cdr3_aa: CASSSSAGIRGRPQHF

v_call: TRBV7-2
j_call: TRBJ2-2
d_call: -
clone_size: -
cdr3_nt: TGTGCCAGCAAGGGCGGCGCCGGGGAGCTGTTTTTT
cdr3_aa: CASKGGAGELFF

v_call: TRBV7-2
j_call: TRBJ1-2
d_call: TRBD1
clone_size: -
cdr3_nt: TGTGCCAGCAGCCGGGACAGAAACTATGGCTACACCTTC
cdr3_aa: CASSRDRNYGYTF

v_call: TRBV27
j_call: TRBJ2-1
d_call: TRBD1
clone_size: -
cdr3_nt: TGTGCCAGCAGCTTGGACAGGGGGCGGAACAATGAGCAGTTCTTC
cdr3_aa: CASSLDRGRNNEQFF

v_call: TRBV5-5
j_call: TRBJ2-7
d_call: TRBD1
clone_size: -
cdr3_nt: TGTGCCAGCAGCTTGGCAACGGGACAGTTCGGATACGAGCAGTACTTC
cdr3_aa: CASSLATGQFGYEQYF

v_call: TRBV4-1
j_call: TRBJ2-2
d_call: TRBD2
clone_size: -
cdr3_nt: TGCGCCAGCAGCCCCGTCGGGAGGCTAGCGACCCTACCGAACACCGGGGAGCTGTTTTTT
cdr3_aa: CASSPVGRLATLPNTGELFF

v_call: TRBV28
j_call: TRBJ1-2
d_call: -
clone_size: -
cdr3_nt: TGTGCCAGCAGTTTATCGGGGGTTTATGGCTACACCTTC
cdr3_aa: CASSLSGVYGYTF

v_call: TRBV18
j_call: TRBJ1-3
d_call: -
clone_size: -
cdr3_nt: TGTGCCAGCTCACCGGGAATAGGAAACACCATATATTTT
cdr3_aa: CASSPGIGNTIYF

v_call: TRBV27
j_call: TRBJ1-3
d_call: TRBD1
clone_size: -
cdr3_nt: TGTGCCAGCAGTGGTAGGACAGGGTTTGGAAACACCATATATTTT
cdr3_aa: CASSGRTGFGNTIYF

v_call: TRBV14
j_call: TRBJ2-1
d_call: TRBD2
clone_size: -
cdr3_nt: TGTGCCAGCAGCCAAGACAGGGTGACTAGCGGGAGATATGAGCAGTTCTTC
cdr3_aa: CASSQDRVTSGRYEQFF

v_call: TRBV6-1
j_call: TRBJ2-7
d_call: TRBD1
clone_size: -
cdr3_nt: TGTGCCAGCAGTGAACCAAACCCTCAGGGGGCTGGCTACGAGCAGTACTTC
cdr3_aa: CASSEPNPQGAGYEQYF

v_call: TRBV5-1
j_call: TRBJ2-2
d_call: TRBD2
clone_size: -
cdr3_nt: TGCGCCAGCAGCTTAAGACTAGCCACCGGGGAGCTGTTTTTT
cdr3_aa: CASSLRLATGELFF

v_call: TRBV21-1
j_call: TRBJ2-5
d_call: -
clone_size: -
cdr3_nt: TGTGCCAGCAGCAACAGGGGCCTGGGAGAGACCCAGTACTTC
cdr3_aa: CASSNRGLGETQYF

v_call: TRBV18
j_call: TRBJ1-2
d_call: -
clone_size: once
cdr3_nt: TGTGCCAGCTCCCGCATCCAGGGTACGGGGCCAGTCTATGGCTACACCTTC
cdr3_aa: CASSRIQGTGPVYGYTF

v_call: TRBV21-1
j_call: TRBJ1-3
d_call: -
clone_size: -
cdr3_nt: TGTGCCAGCAGCAAAGATCACCCGGGAGGAAACACCATATATTTT
cdr3_aa: CASSKDHPGGNTIYF

v_call: TRBV7-9
j_call: TRBJ1-3
d_call: -
clone_size: -
cdr3_nt: TGTGCCAGCAGCCGCGATTCTGGAAACACCATATATTTT
cdr3_aa: CASSRDSGNTIYF

v_call: TRBV5-4
j_call: TRBJ2-7
d_call: -
clone_size: -
cdr3_nt: TGTGCCAGCAGCTTGTGGGGTAACTGGGCCTACGAGCAGTACTTC
cdr3_aa: CASSLWGNWAYEQYF

v_call: TRBV7-9
j_call: TRBJ2-2
d_call: TRBD2
clone_size: -
cdr3_nt: TGTGCCAGCAGCTTAGCGGCTAGCGGGTTAAACACCGGGGAGCTGTTTTTT
cdr3_aa: CASSLAASGLNTGELFF

v_call: TRBV30
j_call: TRBJ2-4
d_call: -
clone_size: -
cdr3_nt: TGTGCCTGGAGTGTCGAACACAAATTAAGAGTATACATTCAGTACTTC
cdr3_aa: CAWSVEHKLRVYIQYF

v_call: TRBV25-1
j_call: TRBJ2-1
d_call: -
clone_size: -
cdr3_nt: TGTGCCAGCAGTGAATCGCGAGAGCAGTTCTTC
cdr3_aa: CASSESREQFF

v_call: TRBV5-1
j_call: TRBJ2-7
d_call: -
clone_size: -
cdr3_nt: TGCGCCAGCAGCCCCTTAGCGTGGAGAGGGCCTCACTACGAGCAGTACTTC
cdr3_aa: CASSPLAWRGPHYEQYF

v_call: TRBV29-1
j_call: TRBJ2-3
d_call: -
clone_size: -
cdr3_nt: TGCAGCGTTGATGGGGGCCGAGGGTGGACAGATACGCAGTATTTT
cdr3_aa: CSVDGGRGWTDTQYF

v_call: TRBV6-1
j_call: TRBJ2-7
d_call: TRBD1
clone_size: -
cdr3_nt: TGTGCCAGCAGGAGGGGGCTCGGCCCTTACGAGCAGTACTTC
cdr3_aa: CASRRGLGPYEQYF

v_call: TRBV7-3
j_call: TRBJ1-2
d_call: TRBD1
clone_size: -
cdr3_nt: TGTGCCAGCAGCTTAAGGGACAGTCCTAACTATGGCTACACCTTC
cdr3_aa: CASSLRDSPNYGYTF

v_call: TRBV19
j_call: TRBJ2-2
d_call: TRBD1
clone_size: -
cdr3_nt: TGTGCCAGTAGTCTACTCAGGGACAGAAACACCGGGGAGCTGTTTTTT
cdr3_aa: CASSLLRDRNTGELFF

v_call: TRBV7-6
j_call: TRBJ2-1
d_call: TRBD1
clone_size: -
cdr3_nt: TGTGCCAGCAGTTGGACAGGCTTAGGGGTCAATGAGCAGTTCTTC
cdr3_aa: CASSWTGLGVNEQFF

v_call: TRBV28
j_call: TRBJ2-5
d_call: -
clone_size: -
cdr3_nt: TGTGCCAGCGGTTACAGCTTCCAAGAGACCCAGTACTTC
cdr3_aa: CASGYSFQETQYF

v_call: TRBV28
j_call: TRBJ2-7
d_call: -
clone_size: -
cdr3_nt: TGTGCCAGCAGTTTCAACTACGGGCAGTACTTC
cdr3_aa: CASSFNYGQYF

v_call: TRBV5-1
j_call: TRBJ2-1
d_call: -
clone_size: -
cdr3_nt: TGCGCCAGCAGCTTGGAAGGAGGGCACTACAATGAGCAGTTCTTC
cdr3_aa: CASSLEGGHYNEQFF

v_call: TRBV28
j_call: TRBJ2-1
d_call: TRBD2
clone_size: -
cdr3_nt: TGTGCCAGCAGACTAGCGGGAGAGCATGAGCAGTTCTTC
cdr3_aa: CASRLAGEHEQFF

v_call: TRBV7-9
j_call: TRBJ1-5
d_call: -
clone_size: -
cdr3_nt: TGTGCCAGCAGCCTAGTGGGTAAGGGGGTTAGCAATCAGCCCCAGCATTTT
cdr3_aa: CASSLVGKGVSNQPQHF

v_call: TRBV29-1
j_call: TRBJ1-2
d_call: -
clone_size: -
cdr3_nt: TGCAGCGTTGGTTACGGGCTTGGCTACACCTTC
cdr3_aa: CSVGYGLGYTF

v_call: TRBV5-4
j_call: TRBJ1-1
d_call: -
clone_size: -
cdr3_nt: TGTGCCAGCAGCTTGGGGGGCGGTAGGCCCACTGAAGCTTTCTTT
cdr3_aa: CASSLGGGRPTEAFF

v_call: TRBV29-1
j_call: TRBJ2-5
d_call: TRBD2
clone_size: -
cdr3_nt: TGCAGCGTTGAAGTTGCTAGGGGCGGGAGGGCCGAGGAGACCCAGTACTTC
cdr3_aa: CSVEVARGGRAEETQYF

v_call: TRBV10-3
j_call: TRBJ2-1
d_call: -
clone_size: -
cdr3_nt: TGTGCCATCAGTGAGCTTAATATAGGGGCTAGCAATGGTAGTGAGCAGTTCTTC
cdr3_aa: CAISELNIGASNGSEQFF

v_call: TRBV30
j_call: TRBJ2-7
d_call: -
clone_size: once
cdr3_nt: TGTGCCTGGAGCCAACGGGACGCGGACAAGCAGTACTTC
cdr3_aa: CAWSQRDADKQYF

v_call: TRBV11-1
j_call: TRBJ2-7
d_call: -
clone_size: once
cdr3_nt: TGTGCCAGCAGCTTAGCAGGGGGGTATTCCTACGAGCAGTACTTC
cdr3_aa: CASSLAGGYSYEQYF

v_call: TRBV14
j_call: TRBJ2-1
d_call: TRBD2
clone_size: -
cdr3_nt: TGTGCCAGCAGCCAAGGCGGACGGATATCGGGAGGTAACAATGAGCAGTTCTTC
cdr3_aa: CASSQGGRISGGNNEQFF

v_call: TRBV6-6
j_call: TRBJ1-5
d_call: TRBD1
clone_size: -
cdr3_nt: TGTGCCAGCAGGCACCGGGACAGTAAAACCAATCAGCCCCAGCATTTT
cdr3_aa: CASRHRDSKTNQPQHF

v_call: TRBV11-2
j_call: TRBJ2-3
d_call: -
clone_size: -
cdr3_nt: TGTGCCAGCAGCCAAGGGACCCCTTGCACAGATACGCAGTATTTT
cdr3_aa: CASSQGTPCTDTQYF

v_call: TRBV7-6
j_call: TRBJ1-4
d_call: TRBD1
clone_size: -
cdr3_nt: TGTGCCAGCAGCTTCGGGACAGGCGCAGGCCGGAATGAAAAACTGTTTTTT
cdr3_aa: CASSFGTGAGRNEKLFF

v_call: TRBV19
j_call: TRBJ1-1
d_call: -
clone_size: -
cdr3_nt: TGTGCCAGTAGTATCCCCAGGGGCGTTAACACTGAAGCTTTCTTT
cdr3_aa: CASSIPRGVNTEAFF